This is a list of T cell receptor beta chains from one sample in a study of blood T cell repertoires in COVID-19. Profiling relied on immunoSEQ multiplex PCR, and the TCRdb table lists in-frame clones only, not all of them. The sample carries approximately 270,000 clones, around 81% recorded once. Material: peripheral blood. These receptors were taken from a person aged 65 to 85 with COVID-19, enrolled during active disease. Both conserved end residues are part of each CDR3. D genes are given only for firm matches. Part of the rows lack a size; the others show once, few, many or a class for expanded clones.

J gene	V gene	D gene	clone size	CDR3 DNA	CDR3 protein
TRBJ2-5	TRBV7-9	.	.	TGTGCCAGCAGCCTGCGGATAGCCCAACAAGAGACCCAGTACTTC	CASSLRIAQQETQYF
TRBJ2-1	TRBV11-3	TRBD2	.	TGTGCCAGCAGCATAAGACCGGGACTAGCGGGACACTACAATGAGCAGTTCTTC	CASSIRPGLAGHYNEQFF
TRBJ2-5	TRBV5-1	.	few	TGCGCCAGCACAAAAACTACCGGGGAACACCAAGAGACCCAGTACTTC	CASTKTTGEHQETQYF
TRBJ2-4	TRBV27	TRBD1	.	TGTGCCAGCAGTTCAATTCCCGGGACAGGGAGAATTGCCAAAAACATTCAGTACTTC	CASSSIPGTGRIAKNIQYF
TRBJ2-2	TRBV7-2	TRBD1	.	TGTGCCAGCAGCCCGGGACCGGGGGACAGGGCCACCGGGGAGCTGTTTTTT	CASSPGPGDRATGELFF
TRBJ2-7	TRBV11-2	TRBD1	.	TGTGCCAGCAGCTCACCAACAGGGACAGGCGGATACGAGCAGTACTTC	CASSSPTGTGGYEQYF
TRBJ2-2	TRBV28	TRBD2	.	TGTGCCAGCAGCACAGCGGGGGCGAACACCGGGGAGCTGTTTTTT	CASSTAGANTGELFF
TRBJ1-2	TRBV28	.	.	TGTGCCAGCAGTGCAGGGGACGGCTACACCTTC	CASSAGDGYTF
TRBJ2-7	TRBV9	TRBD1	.	TGTGCCAGCAGCGCCGATCCTACGAGACAGGGGGCGAATTACGAGCAGTACTTC	CASSADPTRQGANYEQYF
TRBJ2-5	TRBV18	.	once	TGTGCCAGCTCCCGATCGGGGGTACAAGAGACCCAGTACTTC	CASSRSGVQETQYF
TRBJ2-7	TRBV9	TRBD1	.	TGTGCCAGCAGCGCGACAGGGATCCCCTACGAGCAGTACTTC	CASSATGIPYEQYF
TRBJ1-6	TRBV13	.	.	TGTGCCAGCAGCTTAGGTCAGATGGGCAATTCACCCCTCCACTTT	CASSLGQMGNSPLHF
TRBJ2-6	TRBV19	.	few	TGTGCCAGTAGTATCAACTCCAACTCTGGGGCCAACGTCCTGACTTTC	CASSINSNSGANVLTF
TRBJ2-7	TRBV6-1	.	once	TGTGCCAGCAGTGAAGGTCCGGGGTTGTACGAGCAGTACTTC	CASSEGPGLYEQYF
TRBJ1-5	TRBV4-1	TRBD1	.	TGCGCCAGCAGCGGCCGACAGGGGTCGAGCAATCAGCCCCAGCATTTT	CASSGRQGSSNQPQHF
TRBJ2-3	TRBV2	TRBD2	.	TGTGCCAGCACCGGAGTGGGACCGGGGGGTACAGATACGCAGTATTTT	CASTGVGPGGTDTQYF
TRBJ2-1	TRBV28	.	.	TGTGCCAGCAGTTTTTATCTAGCGAGCAATGAGCAGTTCTTC	CASSFYLASNEQFF
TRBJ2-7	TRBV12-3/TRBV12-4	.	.	TGTGCCAGCAGTAGATCACAGGGTGGGGAGCAGTACTTC	CASSRSQGGEQYF
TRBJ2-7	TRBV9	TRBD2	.	TGTGCCAGCAGCACAAGCCGGACTAGCGGGCCTAGCTCCTACGAGCAGTACTTC	CASSTSRTSGPSSYEQYF
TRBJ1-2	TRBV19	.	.	TGTGCCAGCTGCAGGACAGTCCAGGGCATCTATGGCTACACCTTC	CASCRTVQGIYGYTF
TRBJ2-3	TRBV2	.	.	TGTGCCACCAGAGGGACTAGCACAGATACGCAGTATTTT	CATRGTSTDTQYF
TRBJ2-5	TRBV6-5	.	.	TGTGCCAGCAGTTACCCACTAGTTTCAGAGACCCAGTACTTC	CASSYPLVSETQYF
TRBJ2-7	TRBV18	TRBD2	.	TGTGCCAGCTCAGTAACAGCGGGAGACTACGAGCAGTACTTC	CASSVTAGDYEQYF
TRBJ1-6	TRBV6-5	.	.	TGTGCCAGCAACCAGGGTCGGGATTCACCCCTCCACTTT	CASNQGRDSPLHF
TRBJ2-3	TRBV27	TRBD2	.	TGTGCCAGCAGACTAGCGTTCACAGATACGCAGTATTTT	CASRLAFTDTQYF
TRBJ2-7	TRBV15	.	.	TGTGCCACCAGCGGCCCAACTAGTGTCTACGAGCAGTACTTC	CATSGPTSVYEQYF
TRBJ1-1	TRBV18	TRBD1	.	TGTGCCAGCTCACCACAGGGGGCCATGGGTGAAGCTTTCTTT	CASSPQGAMGEAFF
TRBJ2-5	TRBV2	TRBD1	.	TGTGCCACCCAAATCGGACAGGGATTCCAAGAGACCCAGTACTTC	CATQIGQGFQETQYF
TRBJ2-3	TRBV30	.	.	TGTGCCTGGAGAAACCGGGGCACAGATACGCAGTATTTT	CAWRNRGTDTQYF
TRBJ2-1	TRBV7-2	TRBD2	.	TGTGCCAGCAGCAAAACTAGCGGGAGCGGTGAGCAGTTCTTC	CASSKTSGSGEQFF
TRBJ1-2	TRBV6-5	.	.	TGTGCCAGCAGTTACGGTGGGGGACTGTTAAGCGACTACACCTTC	CASSYGGGLLSDYTF
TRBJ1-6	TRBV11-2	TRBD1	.	TGTGCCAGCAGCCAATGGAGCCTCGGGACAGCTAATTCACCCCTCCACTTT	CASSQWSLGTANSPLHF
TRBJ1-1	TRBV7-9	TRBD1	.	TGTGCCAGCAGCTTAGGCCGACAGGGGAACACTGAAGCTTTCTTT	CASSLGRQGNTEAFF
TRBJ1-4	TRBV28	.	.	TGTGCCAGCAGGCATGTTACTAGGGCTAATGAAAAACTGTTTTTT	CASRHVTRANEKLFF
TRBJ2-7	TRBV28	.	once	TGTGCCAGCAGTTACTCGCACGAGCAGTACTTC	CASSYSHEQYF
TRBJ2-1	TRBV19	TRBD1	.	TGTGCCAGTAGTCCCCAGACAGGGGTGAAGTTCTTC	CASSPQTGVKFF